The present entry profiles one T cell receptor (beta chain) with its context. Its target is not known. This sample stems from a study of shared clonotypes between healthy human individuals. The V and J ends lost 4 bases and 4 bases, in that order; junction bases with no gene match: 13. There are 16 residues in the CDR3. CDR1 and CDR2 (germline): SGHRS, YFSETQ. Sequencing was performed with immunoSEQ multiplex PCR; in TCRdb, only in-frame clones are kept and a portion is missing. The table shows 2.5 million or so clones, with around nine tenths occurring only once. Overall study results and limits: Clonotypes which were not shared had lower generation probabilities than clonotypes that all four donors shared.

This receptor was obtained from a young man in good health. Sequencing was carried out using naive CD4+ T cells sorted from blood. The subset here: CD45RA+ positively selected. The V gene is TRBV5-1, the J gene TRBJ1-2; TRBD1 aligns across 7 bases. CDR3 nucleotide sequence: TGCGCCAGCAGCATAAAAGGGGACAGTATTGTCTATGGCTACACCTTC. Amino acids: CASSIKGDSIVYGYTF.